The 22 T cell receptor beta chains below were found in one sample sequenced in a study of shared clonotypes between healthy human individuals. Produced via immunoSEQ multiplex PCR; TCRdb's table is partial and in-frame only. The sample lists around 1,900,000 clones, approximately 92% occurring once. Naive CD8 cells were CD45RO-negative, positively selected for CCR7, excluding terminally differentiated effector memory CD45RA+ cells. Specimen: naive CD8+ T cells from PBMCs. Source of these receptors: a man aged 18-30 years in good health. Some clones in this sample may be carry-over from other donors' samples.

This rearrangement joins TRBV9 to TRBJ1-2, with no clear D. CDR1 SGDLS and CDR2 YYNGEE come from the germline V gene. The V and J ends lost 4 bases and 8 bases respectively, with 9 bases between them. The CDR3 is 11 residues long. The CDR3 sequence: CASSRTHGYTF. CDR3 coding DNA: TGTGCCAGCAGCCGGACCCACGGCTACACCTTC.

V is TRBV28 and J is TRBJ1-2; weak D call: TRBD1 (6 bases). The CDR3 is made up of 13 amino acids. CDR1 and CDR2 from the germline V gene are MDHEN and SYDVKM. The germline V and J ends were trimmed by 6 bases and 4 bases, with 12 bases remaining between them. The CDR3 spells CASRKKGGYGYTF. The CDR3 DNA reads TGTGCCAGCAGGAAAAAAGGGGGCTATGGCTACACCTTC.

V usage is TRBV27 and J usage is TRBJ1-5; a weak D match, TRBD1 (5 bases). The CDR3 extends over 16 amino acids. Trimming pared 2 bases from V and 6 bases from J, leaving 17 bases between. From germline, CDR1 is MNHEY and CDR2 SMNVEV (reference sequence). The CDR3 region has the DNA TGTGCCAGCAGTTTAGTGGGGGAGAGTCCTTTTCAGCCCCAGCATTTT. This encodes CASSLVGESPFQPQHF.

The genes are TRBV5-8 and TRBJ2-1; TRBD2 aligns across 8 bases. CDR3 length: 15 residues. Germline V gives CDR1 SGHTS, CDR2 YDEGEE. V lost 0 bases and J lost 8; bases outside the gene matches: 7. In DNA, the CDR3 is TGTGCCAGCAGCTTGGGACTAGCGAGGTTCGATGAGCAGTTCTTC. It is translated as CASSLGLARFDEQFF.

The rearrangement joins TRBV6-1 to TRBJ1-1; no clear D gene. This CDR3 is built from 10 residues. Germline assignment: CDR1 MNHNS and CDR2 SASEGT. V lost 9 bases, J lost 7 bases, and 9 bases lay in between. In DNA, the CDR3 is TGTGCCAGTCTATATGGTGAAGCTTTCTTT. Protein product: CASLYGEAFF.

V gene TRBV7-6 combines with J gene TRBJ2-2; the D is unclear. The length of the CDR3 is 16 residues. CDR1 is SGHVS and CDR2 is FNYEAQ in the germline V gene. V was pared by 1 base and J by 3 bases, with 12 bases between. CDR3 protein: CASSLGQRSYTGELFF. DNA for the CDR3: TGTGCCAGCAGCTTAGGCCAGCGAAGTTACACCGGGGAGCTGTTTTTT.

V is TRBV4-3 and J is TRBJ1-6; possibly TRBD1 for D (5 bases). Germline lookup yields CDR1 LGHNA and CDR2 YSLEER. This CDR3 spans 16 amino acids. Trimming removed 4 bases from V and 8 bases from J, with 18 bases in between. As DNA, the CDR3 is TGCGCCAGCAGCCCCAAGATCGGGGGGATAGATTCACCCCTCCACTTT. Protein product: CASSPKIGGIDSPLHF.

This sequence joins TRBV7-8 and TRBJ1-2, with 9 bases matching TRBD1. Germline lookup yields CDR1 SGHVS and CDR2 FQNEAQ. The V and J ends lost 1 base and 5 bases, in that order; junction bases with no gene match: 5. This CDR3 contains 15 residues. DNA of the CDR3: TGTGCCAGCAGCTTAGGGACAGGGGTTCCTTATGGCTACACCTTC. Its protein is CASSLGTGVPYGYTF.

The CDR3 loop is CASSSSPGTALRNTF. DNA for the CDR3: TGTGCCAGCAGCTCATCTCCAGGGACCGCTCTGAGGAACACCTTC. This chain links TRBV5-4 with TRBJ1-2; maybe TRBD1 (5 bases). CDR1 and CDR2 from the germline V gene are SGHNT and YYREEE (reference sequence). This CDR3 is 15 amino acids long. Trimming removed 3 bases at V and 12 bases at J, with 24 bases between.

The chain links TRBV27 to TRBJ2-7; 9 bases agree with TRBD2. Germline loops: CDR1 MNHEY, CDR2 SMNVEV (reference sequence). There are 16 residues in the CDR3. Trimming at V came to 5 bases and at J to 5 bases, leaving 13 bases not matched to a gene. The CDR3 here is CASSMGLAGPLHEQYF. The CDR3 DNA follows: TGTGCCAGCAGTATGGGACTAGCTGGCCCTTTGCACGAGCAGTACTTC.

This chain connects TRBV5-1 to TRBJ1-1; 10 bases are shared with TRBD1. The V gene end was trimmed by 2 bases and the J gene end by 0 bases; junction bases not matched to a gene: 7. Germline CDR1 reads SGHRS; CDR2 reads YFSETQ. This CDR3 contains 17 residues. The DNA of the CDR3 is TGCGCCAGCAGCTTTGGCCGGACAGGGGGTCTGAACACTGAAGCTTTCTTT. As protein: CASSFGRTGGLNTEAFF.

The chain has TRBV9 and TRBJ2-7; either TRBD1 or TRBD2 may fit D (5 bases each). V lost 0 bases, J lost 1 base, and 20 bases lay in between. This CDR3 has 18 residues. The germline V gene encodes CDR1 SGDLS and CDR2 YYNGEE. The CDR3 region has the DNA TGTGCCAGCAGCGTAGACCCCCAATCGGGGCGCCCGTCCTACGAGCAGTACTTC. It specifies CASSVDPQSGRPSYEQYF.

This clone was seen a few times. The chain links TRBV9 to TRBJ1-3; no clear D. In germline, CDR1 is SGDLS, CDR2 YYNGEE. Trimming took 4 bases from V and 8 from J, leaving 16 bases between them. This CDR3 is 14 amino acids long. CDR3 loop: CASSPGIWEDTIYF. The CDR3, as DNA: TGTGCCAGCAGCCCCGGGATCTGGGAAGACACCATATATTTT. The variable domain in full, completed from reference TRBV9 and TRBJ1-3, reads DSGVTQTPKHLITATGQRVTLRCSPRSGDLSVYWYQQSLDQGLQFLIQYYNGEERAKGNILERFSAQQFPDLHSELNLSSLELGDSALYFCASSPGIWEDTIYFGEGSWLTVV.

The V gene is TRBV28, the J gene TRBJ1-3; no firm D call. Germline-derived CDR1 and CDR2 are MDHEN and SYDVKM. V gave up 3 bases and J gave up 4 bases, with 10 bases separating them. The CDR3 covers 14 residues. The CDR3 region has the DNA TGTGCCAGCAGTTTCAGGTCGGGCGGAAACACCATATATTTT. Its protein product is CASSFRSGGNTIYF.

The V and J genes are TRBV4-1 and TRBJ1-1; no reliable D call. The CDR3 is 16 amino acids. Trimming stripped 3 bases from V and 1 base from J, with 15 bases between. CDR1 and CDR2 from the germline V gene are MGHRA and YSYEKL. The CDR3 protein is CASSQVTVPGNTEAFF. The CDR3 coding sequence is TGCGCCAGCAGCCAGGTGACGGTCCCAGGGAACACTGAAGCTTTCTTT.

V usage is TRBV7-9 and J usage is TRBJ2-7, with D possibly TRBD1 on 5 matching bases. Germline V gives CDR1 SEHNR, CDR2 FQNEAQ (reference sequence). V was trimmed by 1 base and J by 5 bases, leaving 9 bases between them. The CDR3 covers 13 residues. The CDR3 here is CASSLVQVHEQYF. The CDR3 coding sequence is TGTGCCAGCAGCTTAGTACAGGTCCACGAGCAGTACTTC.

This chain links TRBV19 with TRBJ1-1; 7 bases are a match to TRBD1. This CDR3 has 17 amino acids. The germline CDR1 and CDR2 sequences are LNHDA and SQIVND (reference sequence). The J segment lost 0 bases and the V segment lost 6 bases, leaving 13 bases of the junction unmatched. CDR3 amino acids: CASRFTGAPPLNTEAFF. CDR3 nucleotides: TGTGCCAGTAGATTCACAGGGGCACCCCCTTTGAACACTGAAGCTTTCTTT. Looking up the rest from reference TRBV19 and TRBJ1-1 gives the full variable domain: DGGITQSPKYLFRKEGQNVTLSCEQNLNHDAMYWYRQDPGQGLRLIYYSQIVNDFQKGDIAEGYSVSREKKESFPLTVTSAQKNPTAFYLCASRFTGAPPLNTEAFFGQGTRLTVV.

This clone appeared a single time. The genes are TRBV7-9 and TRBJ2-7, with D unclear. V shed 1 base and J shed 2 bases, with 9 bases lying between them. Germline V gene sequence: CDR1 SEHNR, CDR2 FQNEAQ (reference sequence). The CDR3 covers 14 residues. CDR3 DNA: TGTGCCAGCAGCTTAGAGGAGAGCACCTACGAGCAGTACTTC. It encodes CASSLEESTYEQYF.

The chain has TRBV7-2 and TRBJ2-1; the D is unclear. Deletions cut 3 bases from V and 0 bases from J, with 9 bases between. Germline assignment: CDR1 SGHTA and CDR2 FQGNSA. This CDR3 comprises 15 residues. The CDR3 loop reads CASSFFTGSYNEQFF. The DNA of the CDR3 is TGTGCCAGCAGCTTTTTTACGGGCTCCTACAATGAGCAGTTCTTC.

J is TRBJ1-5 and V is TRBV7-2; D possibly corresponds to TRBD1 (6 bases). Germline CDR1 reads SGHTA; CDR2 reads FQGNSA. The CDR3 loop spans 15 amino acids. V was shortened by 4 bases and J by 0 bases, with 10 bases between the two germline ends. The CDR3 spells CASSSTGNSNQPQHF. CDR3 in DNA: TGTGCCAGCAGCTCGACAGGTAATAGCAATCAGCCCCAGCATTTT.

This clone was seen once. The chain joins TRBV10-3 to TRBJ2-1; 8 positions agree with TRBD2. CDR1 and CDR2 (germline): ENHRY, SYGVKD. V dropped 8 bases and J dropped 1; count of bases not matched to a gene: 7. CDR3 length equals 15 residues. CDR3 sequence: CAIGGLVGSYNEQFF. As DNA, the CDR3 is TGTGCCATCGGGGGACTAGTGGGATCCTACAATGAGCAGTTCTTC.

The CDR3 coding sequence is TGTGCCAGAATGATTGTCCGGACAGGGCGGGGCATTCAGTACTTC. Translated: CARMIVRTGRGIQYF. The J gene is TRBJ2-4, the V gene TRBV5-6; 8 positions agree with TRBD1. Germline CDR1 is SGHDT and CDR2 is YYEEEE. The CDR3 length is 15 residues. Unmatched junction bases numbered 16, after V lost 8 bases and J lost 9 bases.